These 25 T cell receptor beta chains share one sample of origin, sequenced in a study of cytomegalovirus exposure and HLA in healthy donors. PCR involved 60 Vbeta and 13 Jbeta primers. The table came from immunoSEQ multiplex PCR; TCRdb's copy has only in-frame clones and leaves some out. The sample lists about 170,000 clones, approximately 81% occurring once. Sequences were obtained from PBMCs. These receptors were taken from a boy aged 2 to 10 in good health and CMV-seronegative.

The chain employs TRBV6-1 and TRBJ2-2; TRBD2 is a possible D gene (6 bases). The V and J ends lost 10 bases and 3 bases respectively, with 15 bases between them. Germline CDR1 is MNHNS and CDR2 is SASEGT. The CDR3 sequence is 14 residues long. The CDR3 loop is CAIRSQRDTGELFF. The CDR3 DNA sequence: TGTGCCATCCGTTCCCAGCGGGACACCGGGGAGCTGTTTTTT.

With regard to this clone: Compared with germline, one end of the junction differs, possibly owing to a read error. Distinct nucleotide sequences in the sample also encode this CDR3. The chain couples TRBV4-1 to TRBJ1-1; 8 nucleotides match TRBD1. Germline CDR1 and CDR2: MGHRA and YSYEKL. The CDR3 is 17 amino acids. The CDR3 DNA follows: TGCGCCAGCAGACGTAGACAGGGGTGGGCTAAGAACACTGAGGCTTTCTTT. The encoded protein is CASRRRQGWAKNTEAFF.

V is TRBV6-5 and J is TRBJ1-3; the D is unclear. Germline lookup yields CDR1 MNHEY and CDR2 SVGAGI. The CDR3 consists of 14 residues. Trimming stripped 5 bases from V and 3 bases from J, with 11 bases between. CDR3 sequence reads: CASSMMAGGNTIYF. CDR3 in DNA: TGTGCCAGCAGTATGATGGCTGGTGGAAACACCATATATTTT.

The chain is built from TRBV30 and TRBJ1-5, with D maybe TRBD1 (6 bases). The CDR3 extends over 14 amino acids. V shed 1 base and J shed 4 bases, with 11 bases lying between them. Germline-derived CDR1 and CDR2 are GTSNPN and SVGIG (reference sequence). The CDR3 DNA reads TGTGCCTGGAGTGCGGGACATCTTAATCAGCCCCAGCATTTT. This translates into CAWSAGHLNQPQHF.

This clone turned up a few times. This rearrangement joins TRBV7-8 to TRBJ2-7; 7 nucleotides agree with TRBD1. There are 14 residues in the CDR3. V was clipped by 5 bases and J by 2 bases; unmatched bases: 6. Germline CDR1 reads SGHVS; CDR2 reads FQNEAQ. The chain's CDR3 is CASSPGGRTYEQYF. In DNA form, the CDR3 reads TGTGCCAGCAGCCCAGGGGGTCGAACCTACGAGCAGTACTTC.

This clone was seen once. This chain connects TRBV6-1 to TRBJ2-7; no reliable D call. The germline V gene encodes CDR1 MNHNS and CDR2 SASEGT. The CDR3 runs 14 residues. The V end was cut by 2 bases, the J end by 1 base, with 9 bases between. CDR3 coding DNA: TGTGCCAGCAGTGAAACCCCGCAGTCCTACGAGCAGTACTTC. Translated, it gives CASSETPQSYEQYF.

This chain links TRBV4-1 with TRBJ2-4, with 10 positions matching TRBD1. The CDR3 totals 17 residues. Trimming took 2 bases from V and 6 from J; bases not matched to a gene: 10. CDR1 and CDR2 from the germline V gene are MGHRA and YSYEKL. CDR3 nucleotide sequence: TGCGCCAGCAGCCAACGGGACAGGGGACCGCCAGGAAACATTCAGTACTTC. It specifies CASSQRDRGPPGNIQYF.

V is TRBV27 and J is TRBJ2-1; TRBD1 might be the D (5 bases). This CDR3 is built from 13 residues. V lost 3 bases and J lost 4, with 7 bases in between. CDR1 is MNHEY, CDR2 SMNVEV, per germline (reference sequence). The CDR3 bases are TGTGCCAGCAGTTTCCGGACATACAATGAGCAGTTCTTC. This encodes CASSFRTYNEQFF.

This clone was counted between two and nine times. This chain joins TRBV9 and TRBJ2-7; 8 nucleotides agree with TRBD2. V trimming: 1 base; J trimming: 7 bases; junction bases outside the gene matches: 19. Germline V lookup: CDR1 SGDLS, CDR2 YYNGEE. The CDR3 consists of 18 residues. CDR3 sequence: CASSVFLREGLPNGEQYF. For the CDR3, the DNA is TGTGCCAGCAGCGTATTTCTACGGGAGGGCCTTCCAAATGGGGAGCAGTACTTC.

The chain links TRBV11-3 to TRBJ2-6; the match to TRBD1 covers 8 bases. This CDR3 is built from 18 residues. The V segment lost 4 bases and the J segment 0 bases; nucleotides outside the gene matches: 8. Looked up from germline, CDR1 is SGHNT and CDR2 is YENEEA. CDR3 amino acids: CASSSSGTGYSGANVLTF. CDR3 nucleotide sequence: TGTGCCAGCAGCTCCTCCGGGACAGGATACTCTGGGGCCAACGTCCTGACTTTC.

This sequence joins TRBV27 and TRBJ1-1, with D possibly being TRBD1 (5 bases). The CDR3 runs to 16 residues. V lost 5 bases, J lost 2 bases, and 18 bases lay in between. Per the germline V gene, CDR1 is MNHEY and CDR2 is SMNVEV (reference sequence). CDR3 in DNA: TGTGCCAGCAGTCCCGATACAGGTCACCGTAACACTGAAGCTTTCTTT. It codes for CASSPDTGHRNTEAFF.

The chain recombines TRBV4-2 with TRBJ2-7, with TRBD1 as a possible D gene (6 bases). In germline, CDR1 is LGHNA, CDR2 YNFKEQ. The CDR3 has 15 residues. V was clipped by 3 bases and J by 0 bases, with 12 bases between them. The CDR3 region is CASSQNRDSSYEQYV. As DNA, the CDR3 is TGTGCCAGCAGCCAGAACAGGGATAGCTCCTACGAGCAGTACGTC.

DNA of the CDR3: TGTGCCAGCAGCGACAGACTAGCGGATGAGCAGTTCTTC. Translating it yields CASSDRLADEQFF. The gene calls are TRBV7-9 and TRBJ2-1; 9 nucleotides match TRBD2. J gave up 8 bases and V 5 bases, and 4 bases lay outside the gene matches. The CDR3 runs to 13 residues. Looked up from germline, CDR1 is SEHNR and CDR2 is FQNEAQ (reference sequence).

The chain couples TRBV10-2 to TRBJ2-1, with 12 bases lining up with TRBD2. There are 17 residues in the CDR3. Trimming cost V 6 bases and J 6 bases; bases outside gene matches: 12. CDR1 WSHSY and CDR2 SAAADI come from the germline V gene. CDR3 amino acids: CASRIGLAGRNANEQFF. DNA of the CDR3: TGCGCCAGCAGAATTGGACTAGCGGGACGGAACGCCAATGAGCAGTTCTTC.

This clone showed up just a few times. V is TRBV2 and J is TRBJ2-3, with 7 nucleotides matching TRBD2. The germline V gene has CDR1 SNHLY and CDR2 FYNNEI. Trimming removed 8 bases from V and 1 base from J; junction bases left unmatched: 0. CDR3 length: 12 amino acids. CDR3 DNA sequence: TGTGCCAGCCTAGCGGGCACAGATACGCAGTATTTT. Translation: CASLAGTDTQYF.

J is TRBJ2-5 and V is TRBV10-1, with D tentatively TRBD1 (6 bases). This CDR3 has 13 amino acids. Germline lookup yields CDR1 WNHNN and CDR2 SYGVQD (reference sequence). The ends were cut back, 3 bases at V and 2 bases at J, with 7 bases in the middle. CDR3: CASSDGQQETQYF. CDR3 coding DNA: TGCGCCAGCAGTGACGGACAGCAAGAGACCCAGTACTTC.

The table lists this clone with a few counts. The V call is TRBV5-4, the J call TRBJ1-2, with TRBD1 matching 7 bases. Trimming cost V 0 bases and J 0 bases; bases outside gene matches: 11. The CDR3 consists of 18 residues. From germline, CDR1 is SGHNT and CDR2 YYREEE (reference sequence). CDR3 DNA sequence: TGTGCCAGCAGCTTGGGATTGACAGGGAGCTTTTCTAACTATGGCTACACCTTC. Its protein product is CASSLGLTGSFSNYGYTF.

The chain joins TRBV28 to TRBJ2-1, with a weak D call TRBD1 (5 bases). The V end lost 2 bases, the J end lost 0 bases, and 17 bases lay between the germline ends. CDR3 length: 18 amino acids. Germline V gene data show CDR1 as MDHEN and CDR2 as SYDVKM. Here the CDR3 DNA reads TGTGCCAGCAGTTTAGGCGATCAGGGTCTTAGCTCCTACAATGAGCAGTTCTTC. Translated, it gives CASSLGDQGLSSYNEQFF.

The chain is built from TRBV28 and TRBJ1-1, with 10 bases matching TRBD1. The V gene end was trimmed by 2 bases and the J gene end by 3 bases; junction bases not matched to a gene: 6. The CDR3 has 16 residues. Germline loops: CDR1 MDHEN, CDR2 SYDVKM. This chain's CDR3 is CASSLGAGQGHTEAFF. The CDR3 DNA reads TGTGCCAGCAGTTTAGGAGCGGGACAGGGGCACACTGAAGCTTTCTTT.

The chain combines TRBV29-1 with TRBJ2-3; D possibly corresponds to TRBD2 (5 bases). The V and J ends lost 2 bases and 5 bases respectively, with 8 bases between them. Germline CDR1 SQVTM, CDR2 ANQGSEA. The CDR3 loop spans 12 amino acids. The CDR3 region has the DNA TGCAGCGTTGAAATCCGGGGAGATACGCAGTATTTT. This codes for CSVEIRGDTQYF.

The chain links TRBV6-6 to TRBJ2-2; 10 bases map to TRBD1. V trimming: 10 bases; J trimming: 8 bases; junction bases outside the gene matches: 10. CDR1 and CDR2 (germline): MNHNY, SVGAGI (reference sequence). The CDR3 consists of 14 residues. CDR3 sequence (DNA): TGTGCCACTCTGACAGGGGGCCTAGGGGGGGAGCTGTTTTTT. This sequence encodes CATLTGGLGGELFF.

This chain joins TRBV6-5 and TRBJ2-1; 7 nucleotides agree with TRBD2. Germline loops: CDR1 MNHEY, CDR2 SVGAGI. The junction had 6 bases not matched to a gene; V was cut back by 4 bases and J by 0 bases. This CDR3 has 16 amino acids. CDR3 amino acids: CASSSTSLSSYNEQFF. Here the CDR3 DNA reads TGTGCCAGCAGTTCGACTAGCCTGAGCTCCTACAATGAGCAGTTCTTC.

V usage is TRBV29-1 and J usage is TRBJ2-3, with TRBD2 identical over 8 bases. The CDR3 runs to 15 residues. V shed 5 bases, J shed 2 bases, and the junction held 9 bases outside the gene matches. Looked up from germline, CDR1 is SQVTM and CDR2 is ANQGSEA. CDR3 sequence reads: CSVRPAGGYTDTQYF. CDR3 coding DNA: TGCAGCGTTCGTCCGGCGGGGGGCTACACAGATACGCAGTATTTT.

This clone was seen a handful of times. J is TRBJ2-3 and V is TRBV28; D is unclear. The CDR3 length is 12 residues. Germline V gene sequence: CDR1 MDHEN, CDR2 SYDVKM. Trimming pared 3 bases from V and 3 bases from J, leaving 4 bases between. The CDR3 reads CASSFRTDTQYF. CDR3 in DNA: TGTGCCAGCAGTTTCAGGACAGATACGCAGTATTTT.

The chain carries TRBV19 and TRBJ2-7; 8 positions match TRBD2. This CDR3 region has 13 residues. Germline V gene lookup returns CDR1 LNHDA and CDR2 SQIVND (reference sequence). The junction had 6 bases not matched to a gene; V was cut back by 8 bases and J by 3 bases. As DNA, the CDR3 is TGTGCCAGTCGCCTCGGGGGGGACTACGAGCAGTACTTC. As protein: CASRLGGDYEQYF.